The 21 T cell receptor beta chains reported below all come from one sample, sequenced in a study of spatial heterogeneity in lung cancer. TCRdb re-called the 5' RACE reads through MiXCR, storing one row per CDR3 protein. This table has around 11,000 distinct CDR3 sequences, under 6.5% appearing once. As to time point: sample taken at primary tumor resection. The source material was PBMCs, sampled at surgery. All receptors derive from a male donor with early-stage non-small cell lung cancer.

V usage is TRBV5-1 and J usage is TRBJ2-1; D is perhaps TRBD2 (5 bases). The CDR3 contains 16 residues. V gave up 0 bases and J gave up 7 bases, with 17 bases separating them. CDR1 and CDR2 (germline): SGHRS, YFSETQ. The CDR3 DNA reads as TGCGCCAGCAGCTTGGCCGGGGTCAGCATCGTAAATGAGCAGTTCTTC. It is translated as CASSLAGVSIVNEQFF.

This clonotype was observed many times. The J gene is TRBJ2-3, the V gene TRBV5-4; 8 positions agree with TRBD1. V lost 1 base, J lost 5 bases, and 3 bases stayed unmatched. The germline V gene has CDR1 SGHNT and CDR2 YYREEE (reference sequence). CDR3 length equals 14 residues. CDR3 residues: CASSLQGAKDTQYF. The CDR3 coding sequence is TGTGCCAGCAGCTTGCAGGGGGCGAAAGATACGCAGTATTTT.

This chain connects TRBV27 to TRBJ2-7; 9 nucleotides line up with TRBD1. V shed 2 bases and J 6 bases; nucleotides not matched to a gene: 11. Germline CDR1 is MNHEY and CDR2 is SMNVEV (reference sequence). This CDR3 has 16 residues. The CDR3 loop is CASSLVTGTGHGEQYF. The CDR3 region has the DNA TGTGCCAGCAGTTTAGTCACCGGGACAGGGCACGGCGAGCAGTACTTC.

There are many counts of this clonotype. J is TRBJ1-1 and V is TRBV6-1; D gene uncertain. Germline V gene sequence: CDR1 MNHNS, CDR2 SASEGT. Trimming took 1 base from V and 5 from J, leaving 8 bases between them. There are 13 residues in the CDR3. CDR3 region: CASSEVAETEAFF. The CDR3 bases are TGTGCCAGCAGTGAAGTCGCAGAGACTGAAGCTTTCTTT.

This clonotype was counted many times. This chain joins TRBV9 and TRBJ2-3; D not certain. The germline V gene has CDR1 SGDLS and CDR2 YYNGEE. V shed 0 bases and J shed 2 bases, with 4 bases lying between them. The CDR3 is made up of 13 amino acids. CDR3 DNA sequence: TGTGCCAGCAGCGTAGGGCCCACAGATACGCAGTATTTT. It codes for CASSVGPTDTQYF.

This clonotype was detected many times. This chain uses TRBV13 with TRBJ2-7, with D unresolved. V shed 0 bases and J shed 5 bases, with 8 bases lying between them. CDR1 and CDR2 (germline): PRHDT, FYEKMQ (reference sequence). There are 13 residues in the CDR3. The CDR3 DNA is TGTGCCAGCAGCTTAGGAGGAACCGACGAGCAGTACTTC. Translated, it gives CASSLGGTDEQYF.

This clonotype was seen at least ten times. The chain combines TRBV11-2 with TRBJ1-6; unclear D gene. The CDR3 is 16 residues long. Deletions cut 0 bases from V and 6 bases from J, with 12 bases between. Germline CDR1 SGHAT, CDR2 FQNNGV. Written as DNA, the CDR3 is TGTGCCAGCAGCTTAGATCGAGTTGATTCTAATTCACCCCTCCACTTT. It specifies CASSLDRVDSNSPLHF.

This clonotype was recorded many times. V usage is TRBV28 and J usage is TRBJ2-4; 11 bases agree with TRBD2. The CDR3 runs 18 residues. Trimming removed 4 bases from V and 0 bases from J; junction bases left unmatched: 8. Germline-derived CDR1 and CDR2 are MDHEN and SYDVKM. As DNA, the CDR3 is TGTGCCAGCAGTTCCGGGACTAGCGGAAATCTAGCCAAAAACATTCAGTACTTC. This encodes CASSSGTSGNLAKNIQYF.

This clonotype was seen many times. The V and J genes are TRBV28 and TRBJ2-7; 10 bases map to TRBD1. The CDR3 extends over 13 amino acids. V lost 5 bases to trimming and J lost 4 bases; unmatched junction nucleotides: 2. CDR1 and CDR2 from the germline V gene are MDHEN and SYDVKM. The DNA of the CDR3 is TGTGCCAGCAGTGCGGGACAGGGGTACGAGCAGTACTTC. This codes for CASSAGQGYEQYF.

In nucleotides, the CDR3 is TGTGCCCTGGAGGCGGAAAACACAGATACGCAGTATTTT. Its translation is CALEAENTDTQYF. This chain uses TRBV30 with TRBJ2-3; D might be TRBD2 (5 bases). CDR3 size: 13 residues. The V end was cut by 8 bases, the J end by 2 bases, with 14 bases between. Germline values: CDR1 GTSNPN, CDR2 SVGIG (reference sequence).

This clonotype was recorded at least ten times. This rearrangement joins TRBV7-2 to TRBJ2-2; 13 nucleotides match TRBD2. Germline V gene lookup returns CDR1 SGHTA and CDR2 FQGNSA. V was clipped by 5 bases and J by 8 bases; unmatched bases: 8. CDR3 length: 16 amino acids. CDR3 bases: TGTGCCAGCAGCCCTGGGGGACTAGCGGGGCGAGGGGAGCTGTTTTTT. Protein sequence: CASSPGGLAGRGELFF.

This clonotype was recorded at least ten times. The V gene is TRBV18, the J gene TRBJ2-7; tentatively, D is TRBD1 (5 bases). Germline CDR1 KGHSH, CDR2 LQKENI. With 0 bases removed from V and 5 bases from J, the gap between germline ends came to 11 bases. This CDR3 is 14 amino acids long. CDR3 nucleotides: TGTGCCAGCTCACCACCGGGCAGGGCCCACGAGCAGTACTTC. Translated: CASSPPGRAHEQYF.

This clonotype was seen at least ten times. The chain employs TRBV5-4 and TRBJ2-7; D possibly corresponds to TRBD1 (7 bases). CDR3 size: 17 residues. Germline V lookup: CDR1 SGHNT, CDR2 YYREEE (reference sequence). V lost 4 bases and J lost 2, with 22 bases in between. The CDR3 region has the DNA TGTGCCAGCAGCGGCAGCGGGTCGGGACAGCGAGCCTACGAGCAGTACTTC. Its protein is CASSGSGSGQRAYEQYF. The variable domain in full, completed from reference TRBV5-4 and TRBJ2-7, reads ETGVTQSPTHLIKTRGQQVTLRCSSQSGHNTVSWYQQALGQGPQFIFQYYREEENGRGNFPPRFSGLQFPNYSSELNVNALELDDSALYLCASSGSGSGQRAYEQYFGPGTRLTVT.

This clonotype appeared many times. This chain links TRBV7-2 with TRBJ2-1; D is unresolved. The germline V gene has CDR1 SGHTA and CDR2 FQGNSA. This CDR3 is 13 amino acids long. V lost 5 bases and J 6 bases, leaving 11 bases between the germline ends. The CDR3 is CASSPYVSNEQFF. CDR3 coding DNA: TGTGCCAGCAGCCCATATGTTTCCAATGAGCAGTTCTTC.

This clonotype has a count of ten or more. The V and J genes are TRBV7-2 and TRBJ2-5; D remains unclear. In germline, CDR1 is SGHTA, CDR2 FQGNSA. Trimming pared 11 bases from V and 5 bases from J, leaving 15 bases between. The CDR3 has 12 residues. CDR3 amino acids: CASGPRKETQYF. The CDR3 nucleotides are TGTGCCTCCGGGCCACGGAAGGAGACCCAGTACTTC.

This chain links TRBV5-6 with TRBJ2-1; 7 bases are shared with TRBD2. Looked up from germline, CDR1 is SGHDT and CDR2 is YYEEEE. This CDR3 region has 15 residues. V lost 5 bases to trimming and J lost 0 bases; unmatched junction nucleotides: 5. The CDR3 bases are TGTGCCAGCAGGCTGCGGGGGAGCTCCTACAATGAGCAGTTCTTC. Translation gives CASRLRGSSYNEQFF.

This clonotype was seen ten or more times. This chain connects TRBV20-1 to TRBJ1-5, with D possibly TRBD1 on 6 matching bases. The CDR3 is made up of 13 amino acids. The germline V and J ends were trimmed by 6 bases and 0 bases, with 9 bases remaining between them. The V gene's germline CDR1 is DFQATT and CDR2 SNEGSKA (reference sequence). CDR3 bases: TGCAGTGCAGGGGGGTATAGCAATCAGCCCCAGCATTTT. Protein sequence: CSAGGYSNQPQHF.

This clonotype was detected only a few times. As DNA, the CDR3 is TGTGCCAGCTGCAAGATGGGGACAGGGATGGTGGAGACCCAGTACTTC. Encoded protein: CASCKMGTGMVETQYF. The chain has TRBV6-1 and TRBJ2-5, with 9 bases identical to TRBD1. CDR1 is MNHNS, CDR2 SASEGT, per germline. The V gene end was trimmed by 8 bases and the J gene end by 5 bases; junction bases not matched to a gene: 15. This CDR3 region has 16 residues.

The table lists this clonotype with many counts. The rearrangement joins TRBV4-1 to TRBJ2-3; 15 nucleotides agree with TRBD2. J gave up 4 bases and V 2 bases, and 22 bases lay outside the gene matches. Germline assignment: CDR1 MGHRA and CDR2 YSYEKL. This CDR3 is built from 23 residues. CDR3 amino acids: CASSQKTDRWTSGGASLPDTQYF. As DNA, the CDR3 is TGCGCCAGCAGCCAAAAGACAGACCGGTGGACTAGCGGGGGGGCTTCTCTCCCAGATACGCAGTATTTT.

The table lists this clonotype with many counts. The chain has TRBV7-9 and TRBJ2-5, with D perhaps TRBD1 (6 bases). Per the germline V gene, CDR1 is SEHNR and CDR2 is FQNEAQ (reference sequence). The length of the CDR3 is 16 residues. V was cut by 2 bases and J by 1 base, with 14 bases left in between. The CDR3 region has the DNA TGTGCCAGCAGCTTAATCAGGGGAGCTTCCCAAGAGACCCAGTACTTC. The encoded protein is CASSLIRGASQETQYF.

A few counts support this clonotype. J is TRBJ2-6 and V is TRBV10-3; D is uncertain. The CDR3 is 14 amino acids. Germline-derived CDR1 and CDR2 are ENHRY and SYGVKD. Trimming removed 8 bases from V and 0 bases from J, with 8 bases in between. DNA for the CDR3: TGTGCCATCCGGCACAGCTCTGGGGCCAACGTCCTGACTTTC. Translated, it gives CAIRHSSGANVLTF.